One sample yielded the 3 T cell receptor beta chains listed below, sequenced in a study of T-cell memory formation after mild COVID-19. One entry per CDR3 protein, called by TCRdb with MiXCR from the 5' RACE reads. Here the sample spans some 320,000 distinct CDR3 sequences, around 15% being singletons. Sequencing input: PBMCs or a T cell subset sorted from them (not recorded which). The source is a man aged 18 to 30 who had mild COVID-19 (a few samples of this study predate the infection). Cell type and time point are not known.

This clonotype was counted at least ten times. J is TRBJ1-1 and V is TRBV12-3 or TRBV12-4; 10 bases are a match to TRBD1. This CDR3 has 15 amino acids. V was clipped by 5 bases and J by 2 bases; unmatched bases: 5. CDR3 nucleotides: TGTGCCAGCAGTCCCGCGACAGGGGGCAACACTGAAGCTTTCTTT. Amino acids: CASSPATGGNTEAFF.

The genes are TRBV6-6 and TRBJ1-6; D not resolved. The V and J ends lost 2 bases and 9 bases respectively, with 26 bases between them. The CDR3 contains 19 residues. Germline CDR1 reads MNHNY; CDR2 reads SVGAGI (reference sequence). In DNA form, the CDR3 reads TGTGCCAGCAGTTACGACCCGGGCAGCGGAGGGAGAAAGGGTTCACCCCTCCACTTT. Translating it yields CASSYDPGSGGRKGSPLHF.

This clonotype was picked up many times. The J gene is TRBJ2-5, the V gene TRBV6-5, with 12 bases aligning to TRBD2. The ends lost 5 bases at V and 2 bases at J; junction bases unmatched: 0. The germline V gene encodes CDR1 MNHEY and CDR2 SVGAGI. The CDR3 runs 14 residues. This chain's CDR3 is CASSGLAGQETQYF. CDR3 DNA: TGTGCCAGCAGTGGACTAGCGGGACAAGAGACCCAGTACTTC.